Detailed here is one TCR beta chain. What it binds is not known. Libraries were prepared by immunoSEQ multiplex PCR; TCRdb keeps only in-frame clonotypes and omits some of them. Of 95,000 to 150,000 clones in the sample, about 92% were seen once. Pooled in the analysis were second doses at about 4 or about 12 weeks. This sample was included in a study of T cell responses to AZD1222 COVID-19 vaccine. General study findings and limits: Repertoires were collected only later (after the peak T cell response had occurred). Donors were mostly white British, more females; clonal diversity possibly underestimated. CD4 TCRs covered the whole spike, strongest at regions 160-218 and 743-854.

The CDR3 length is 13 residues. V was pared by 3 bases and J by 8 bases, with 13 bases between. The germline V gene has CDR1 SGHTA and CDR2 FQGNSA. This TCR was sampled from an adult who received the AZD1222 COVID-19 vaccine. The material sequenced was peripheral blood, taken 28 days after the second AZD1222 dose. The chain employs TRBV7-2 and TRBJ1-2; D gene unclear. The CDR3 region has the DNA TGTGCCAGCAGCTTGGGCGGATTAAAGGGCTACACCTTC. Protein sequence: CASSLGGLKGYTF.